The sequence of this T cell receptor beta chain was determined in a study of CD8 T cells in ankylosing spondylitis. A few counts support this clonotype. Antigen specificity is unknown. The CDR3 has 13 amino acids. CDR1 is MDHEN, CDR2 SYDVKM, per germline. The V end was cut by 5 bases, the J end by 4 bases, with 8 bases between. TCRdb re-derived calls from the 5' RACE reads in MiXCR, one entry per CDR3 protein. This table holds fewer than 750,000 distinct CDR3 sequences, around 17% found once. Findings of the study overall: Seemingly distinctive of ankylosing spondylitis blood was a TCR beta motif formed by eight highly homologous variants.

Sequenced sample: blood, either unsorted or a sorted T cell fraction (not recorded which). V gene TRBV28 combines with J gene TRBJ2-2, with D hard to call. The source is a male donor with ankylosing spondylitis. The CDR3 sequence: CASSGHATGELFF. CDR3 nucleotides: TGTGCCAGCAGTGGCCACGCCACCGGGGAGCTGTTTTTT.